This TCR beta chain was captured by sequencing in a study of a mutant IDH1 vaccine in newly diagnosed glioma. Described time point: baseline, week 1 (first vaccination visit). As for treatment: pre-vaccination baseline after standard-of-care therapy. Donor diagnoses consisted of new WHO grade 3 or 4 IDH1-mutant, ATRX-lost astrocytomas. TCRdb's copy holds only in-frame clones and misses some; the assay was immunoSEQ multiplex PCR. The table has 15,000 to 20,000 clones, roughly 80% seen once; the top ten hold about a tenth. Germline CDR1 is SGHRS and CDR2 is YFSETQ. This CDR3 comprises 13 residues. Trimming removed 4 bases from V and 2 bases from J, with 9 bases in between.

This rearrangement joins TRBV5-1 to TRBJ2-5, with unresolved D. This receptor was identified in a middle-aged man with glioma. The sequences come from PBMCs, collected from a glioma patient treated with radiotherapy, temozolomide or both. The CDR3 here is CASSGEDQETQYF. The CDR3 region has the DNA TGCGCCAGCAGCGGCGAGGATCAAGAGACCCAGTACTTC.